This T cell receptor beta chain was captured by sequencing in a study of cytomegalovirus exposure and HLA in healthy donors. Study-wide results and limits: TCR beta V- and J-gene trimming, according to a later analysis, was linked to a missense DCLRE1C variant. Analyzed later, most CMV-associated TCR beta chains appeared HLA-restricted. Links to common viral pathogens appeared, in a later analysis, for several of the most significant clusters.

A remark on this clone: Its specificity is unknown.

The study ran its PCR with 60 Vbeta and 13 Jbeta primers. TCRdb keeps only in-frame clones here, not all; method: immunoSEQ multiplex PCR. Of 100,000 to 150,000 clones detected, 81% appear once; the ten largest clones hold less than 6.5%. V lost 3 bases and J 0 bases, leaving 13 bases between the germline ends. Germline assignment: CDR1 SGHKS and CDR2 YYEKEE (reference sequence). CDR3 length: 17 residues. This sequence was found in a woman in her thirties or forties in good health and CMV-seropositive. Material: PBMCs. The chain joins TRBV5-5 to TRBJ1-6; possibly TRBD1 for D (6 bases). The CDR3 DNA reads as TGTGCCAGCAGCTGGGGACACCTTAGCTCCTATAATTCACCCCTCCACTTT. This encodes CASSWGHLSSYNSPLHF. Full variable domain (outside the CDR3, taken from reference TRBV5-5 and TRBJ1-6): DAGVTQSPTHLIKTRGQQVTLRCSPISGHKSVSWYQQVLGQGPQFIFQYYEKEERGRGNFPDRFSARQFPNYSSELNVNALLLGDSALYLCASSWGHLSSYNSPLHFGNGTRLTVT.